These 22 T cell receptor beta chains share one sample of origin, sequenced in a study of shared clonotypes between healthy human individuals. Measured with immunoSEQ multiplex PCR; TCRdb has only the in-frame clones, and not every one. The profile shows 2 million to 3 million clones, more than 80% of them singletons. Sequencing input: naive CD4+ T cells sorted from blood. Subset: CD45RA+ positively selected. The receptor source for this set is a man younger than 35 in good health.

The J gene is TRBJ1-1, the V gene TRBV9, with TRBD1 matching 9 bases. Germline loops: CDR1 SGDLS, CDR2 YYNGEE. Trimming took 3 bases from V and 6 from J; bases not matched to a gene: 9. The CDR3 loop spans 15 amino acids. Here the CDR3 reads CASSAEGQGGSEAFF. DNA of the CDR3: TGTGCCAGCAGCGCAGAGGGACAGGGAGGTTCTGAAGCTTTCTTT.

This clone occurred once. The chain uses TRBV30 and TRBJ2-4, with D possibly TRBD2 on 5 matching bases. CDR3 length: 12 amino acids. Trimming cost V 4 bases and J 8 bases, with 12 bases left between them. Looked up from germline, CDR1 is GTSNPN and CDR2 is SVGIG (reference sequence). CDR3 protein: CAWNLLGDIQYF. The CDR3 DNA reads TGTGCCTGGAACCTACTAGGAGACATTCAGTACTTC.

The chain is built from TRBV11-2 and TRBJ1-4; D not certain. With 8 bases removed from V and 8 bases from J, the gap between germline ends came to 21 bases. CDR3 length: 15 residues. Germline CDR1 and CDR2: SGHAT and FQNNGV. CDR3 region: CASSPPGVSGEKLFF. In nucleotides, the CDR3 is TGTGCCAGCTCCCCCCCGGGAGTGTCTGGGGAAAAACTGTTTTTT. Full variable domain (outside the CDR3, taken from reference TRBV11-2 and TRBJ1-4): EAGVAQSPRYKIIEKRQSVAFWCNPISGHATLYWYQQILGQGPKLLIQFQNNGVVDDSQLPKDRFSAERLKGVDSTLKIQPAKLEDSAVYLCASSPPGVSGEKLFFGSGTQLSVL.

The V and J genes are TRBV7-6 and TRBJ2-2; 10 bases are shared with TRBD1. This CDR3 spans 15 amino acids. In germline, CDR1 is SGHVS, CDR2 FNYEAQ. V lost 6 bases to trimming and J lost 5 bases; unmatched junction nucleotides: 6. In nucleotides, the CDR3 is TGTGCCAGCAGTCGGGACAGGGGAAGTACCGGGGAGCTGTTTTTT. This translates into CASSRDRGSTGELFF.

V is TRBV7-9 and J is TRBJ1-1; D is perhaps TRBD1 (5 bases). CDR1 and CDR2 (germline): SEHNR, FQNEAQ (reference sequence). With 6 bases removed from V and 8 bases from J, the gap between germline ends came to 16 bases. The CDR3 has 13 amino acids. The CDR3 loop is CASSQSPGTEAFF. CDR3 DNA sequence: TGTGCCAGCAGTCAATCTCCCGGGACCGAAGCTTTCTTT.

This clone was observed a handful of times. DNA for the CDR3: TGTGCCAGTAGTATAGAGGGCAGTGGACAGCCCCAGCATTTT. It codes for CASSIEGSGQPQHF. The rearrangement uses TRBV19 and TRBJ1-5; D call uncertain. Trimming cost V 0 bases and J 7 bases, with 10 bases left between them. Germline V gene data show CDR1 as LNHDA and CDR2 as SQIVND (reference sequence). The CDR3 runs 14 residues.

A single count supports this clone. The chain couples TRBV29-1 to TRBJ2-5; D ambiguous. Germline loops: CDR1 SQVTM, CDR2 ANQGSEA. Trimming stripped 5 bases from V and 6 bases from J, with 4 bases between. The CDR3 has 9 residues. CDR3 sequence: CSVRKTQYF. CDR3 DNA sequence: TGCAGCGTTAGAAAGACCCAGTACTTC.

DNA for the CDR3: TGTGCCAGCAGTTGGGACGTACCCAGCTCCTATAATTCACCCCTCCACTTT. Translating it yields CASSWDVPSSYNSPLHF. The chain combines TRBV2 with TRBJ1-6; the D gene is possibly TRBD1 (5 bases). The CDR3 loop spans 17 amino acids. Germline CDR1 and CDR2: SNHLY and FYNNEI. V shed 5 bases and J shed 0 bases, with 14 bases lying between them.

The chain uses TRBV11-3 and TRBJ2-2; possibly TRBD2 for D (5 bases). The V end lost 6 bases, the J end lost 8 bases, and 16 bases lay between the germline ends. In germline, CDR1 is SGHNT, CDR2 YENEEA. The CDR3 is made up of 14 amino acids. The CDR3 region is CASSQNGETGELFF. DNA of the CDR3: TGTGCCAGCAGTCAAAACGGGGAAACAGGGGAGCTGTTTTTT.

This clone was recorded a few times. The chain employs TRBV6-5 and TRBJ1-6; a possible D gene is TRBD1 (5 bases). This CDR3 has 14 amino acids. Trimming pared 5 bases from V and 7 bases from J, leaving 12 bases between. The germline V gene has CDR1 MNHEY and CDR2 SVGAGI. The CDR3 spells CASSPAGGNSPLHF. The CDR3 nucleotides read TGTGCCAGCAGTCCTGCCGGGGGAAATTCACCCCTCCACTTT.

The J gene is TRBJ2-7, the V gene TRBV25-1; D could derive from TRBD1 or TRBD2 (5 bases each). Between the trimmed V and J ends, which lost 3 bases and 8 bases, there was a span of 11 bases. The CDR3 is made up of 12 amino acids. Germline-derived CDR1 and CDR2 are MGHDK and SYGVNS. The CDR3 spells CASSEGTSKQYF. DNA for the CDR3: TGTGCCAGCAGTGAGGGGACCTCAAAGCAGTACTTC.

This clone appeared once. This rearrangement joins TRBV5-6 to TRBJ2-3, with TRBD2 identical over 7 bases. The CDR3 is 15 amino acids. V gave up 4 bases and J gave up 5 bases; unmatched junction bases: 10. Germline V CDR1 and CDR2: SGHDT, YYEEEE. CDR3 coding DNA: TGTGCCAGCAGCCCACCTGAGCGGGGCGGAGATACGCAGTATTTT. This encodes CASSPPERGGDTQYF.

In DNA form, the CDR3 reads TGTGCCAGCAGCTTGGCTGGGGTCAAAGAGACCCAGTACTTC. This sequence encodes CASSLAGVKETQYF. The chain carries TRBV5-4 and TRBJ2-5; D not resolved. CDR1 and CDR2 (germline): SGHNT, YYREEE (reference sequence). V dropped 0 bases and J dropped 3 bases, with 9 bases sitting between them. This CDR3 is 14 amino acids long.

V and J are TRBV6-1 and TRBJ2-2, with D perhaps matching TRBD1 (6 bases). Germline V CDR1 and CDR2: MNHNS, SASEGT. This CDR3 has 13 amino acids. Trimming removed 5 bases from V and 3 bases from J, with 7 bases in between. In DNA, the CDR3 is TGTGCCAGCAGTTGGACAGACACCGGGGAGCTGTTTTTT. Translation: CASSWTDTGELFF.

Comments on this clone: Distinct nucleotide sequences in the sample also encode this CDR3. The gene calls are TRBV7-3 and TRBJ2-3; D remains unclear. V lost 2 bases and J 3 bases, leaving 3 bases between the germline ends. CDR1 and CDR2 (germline): SGHTA, FQGTGA. The CDR3 totals 12 residues. As DNA, the CDR3 is TGTGCCAGCAGCTTAGGAACAGATACGCAGTATTTT. Its protein is CASSLGTDTQYF.

Concerning this clone itself: Other nucleotide sequences from this sample produce the same CDR3. The chain combines TRBV28 with TRBJ2-7; the match to TRBD1 covers 12 bases. The germline V gene has CDR1 MDHEN and CDR2 SYDVKM. With V trimmed by 6 bases and J by 3 bases, 3 bases remained unmatched. The CDR3 contains 14 residues. In DNA, the CDR3 is TGTGCCAGCAGGCGGGACAGGGGGCTCTACGAGCAGTACTTC. Translating it yields CASRRDRGLYEQYF. The full variable domain, its missing parts supplied by reference TRBV28 and TRBJ2-7, is DVKVTQSSRYLVKRTGEKVFLECVQDMDHENMFWYRQDPGLGLRLIYFSYDVKMKEKGDIPEGYSVSREKKERFSLILESASTNQTSMYLCASRRDRGLYEQYFGPGTRLTVT.

The V gene is TRBV6-5, the J gene TRBJ2-1, with D perhaps TRBD2 (6 bases). Germline-derived CDR1 and CDR2 are MNHEY and SVGAGI. There are 14 residues in the CDR3. V was shortened by 5 bases and J by 4 bases, with 12 bases between the two germline ends. The CDR3, as DNA: TGTGCCAGCAGTCGCGGGACGGGTTACAATGAGCAGTTCTTC. Translation: CASSRGTGYNEQFF.

V is TRBV6-6 and J is TRBJ2-7; D is unresolved. There are 11 residues in the CDR3. V was cut by 2 bases and J by 5 bases, with 4 bases left in between. Germline assignment: CDR1 MNHNY and CDR2 SVGAGI (reference sequence). CDR3 DNA: TGTGCCAGCAGTTACAGGAACGAGCAGTACTTC. Residues: CASSYRNEQYF.

J is TRBJ2-7 and V is TRBV4-1; 15 bases line up with TRBD2. The CDR3 covers 17 residues. Germline CDR1 is MGHRA and CDR2 is YSYEKL. The ends lost 4 bases at V and 0 bases at J; junction bases unmatched: 4. In DNA, the CDR3 is TGCGCCAGCAGCCCGGGACTAGCGGGGGGTTCCTCCTACGAGCAGTACTTC. Translation gives CASSPGLAGGSSYEQYF.

This clone came up once. The gene calls are TRBV30 and TRBJ2-2; 8 bases align to TRBD2. CDR3 length: 14 residues. V was pared by 1 base and J by 3 bases, with 1 base of the junction left unmatched. Germline CDR1 reads GTSNPN; CDR2 reads SVGIG (reference sequence). In DNA form, the CDR3 reads TGTGCCTGGAGTGAACTAGCGGACACCGGGGAGCTGTTTTTT. Amino acids: CAWSELADTGELFF.

This chain joins TRBV9 and TRBJ2-3, with D unresolved. With 0 bases removed from V and 6 bases from J, the gap between germline ends came to 8 bases. Germline values: CDR1 SGDLS, CDR2 YYNGEE. CDR3 length: 13 amino acids. The CDR3 DNA is TGTGCCAGCAGCGTAGGTATCGGGGATACGCAGTATTTT. It encodes CASSVGIGDTQYF.

The gene calls are TRBV28 and TRBJ2-2, with TRBD1 matching over 7 bases. The germline V gene has CDR1 MDHEN and CDR2 SYDVKM. The CDR3 has 15 amino acids. The V segment lost 5 bases and the J segment 2 bases; nucleotides outside the gene matches: 5. Here the CDR3 DNA reads TGTGCCAGCAGTGTGGGACAGATAAACACCGGGGAGCTGTTTTTT. It codes for CASSVGQINTGELFF.